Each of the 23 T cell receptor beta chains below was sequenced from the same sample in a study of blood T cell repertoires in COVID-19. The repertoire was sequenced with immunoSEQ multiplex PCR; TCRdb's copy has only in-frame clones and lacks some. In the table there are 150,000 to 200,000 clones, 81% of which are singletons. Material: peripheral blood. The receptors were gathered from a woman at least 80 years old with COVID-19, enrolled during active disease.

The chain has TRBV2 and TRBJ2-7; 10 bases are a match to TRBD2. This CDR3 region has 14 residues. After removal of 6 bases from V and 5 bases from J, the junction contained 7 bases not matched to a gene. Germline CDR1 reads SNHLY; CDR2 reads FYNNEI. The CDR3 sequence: CASRETSGKDEQYF. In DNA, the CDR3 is TGTGCCAGCAGAGAAACTAGCGGGAAGGACGAGCAGTACTTC. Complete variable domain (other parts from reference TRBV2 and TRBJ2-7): EPEVTQTPSHQVTQMGQEVILRCVPISNHLYFYWYRQILGQKVEFLVSFYNNEISEKSEIFDDQFSVERPDGSNFTLKIRSTKLEDSAMYFCASRETSGKDEQYFGPGTRLTVT.

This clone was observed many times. CDR3 region: CASSQDRFYGYTF. The CDR3 nucleotides are TGCGCCAGCAGTCAGGACAGATTTTATGGCTACACCTTC. The chain is built from TRBV10-2 and TRBJ1-2; D may be TRBD1 (6 bases). CDR3 length: 13 residues. Deletions cut 5 bases from V and 5 bases from J, with 12 bases between. The germline V gene has CDR1 WSHSY and CDR2 SAAADI.

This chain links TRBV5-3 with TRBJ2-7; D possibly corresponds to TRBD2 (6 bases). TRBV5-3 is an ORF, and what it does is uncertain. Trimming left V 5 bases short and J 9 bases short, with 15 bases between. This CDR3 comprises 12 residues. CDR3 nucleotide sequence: TGTGCCAGAAGGGGGGACTCGCGGACGCAGTACTTC. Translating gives CARRGDSRTQYF.

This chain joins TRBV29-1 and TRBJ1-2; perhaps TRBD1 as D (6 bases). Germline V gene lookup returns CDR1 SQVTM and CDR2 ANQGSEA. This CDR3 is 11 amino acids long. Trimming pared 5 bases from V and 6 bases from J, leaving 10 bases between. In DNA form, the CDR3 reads TGCAGCGTTTTAAGGGGGAATGGCTACACCTTC. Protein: CSVLRGNGYTF.

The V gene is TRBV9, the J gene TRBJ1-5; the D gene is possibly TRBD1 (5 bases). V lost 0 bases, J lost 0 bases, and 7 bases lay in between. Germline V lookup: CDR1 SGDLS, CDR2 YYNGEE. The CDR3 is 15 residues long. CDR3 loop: CASSVEGDSNQPQHF. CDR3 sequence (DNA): TGTGCCAGCAGCGTAGAAGGGGATAGCAATCAGCCCCAGCATTTT.

The CDR3 bases are TGTGCCAGCAGCCAAGAGGCCTCTGGGGCCAACGTCCTGACTTTC. This gives the protein CASSQEASGANVLTF. J is TRBJ2-6 and V is TRBV7-3; D is unresolved. This CDR3 contains 15 residues. The germline gives CDR1 SGHTA, CDR2 FQGTGA. The germline V and J ends were trimmed by 5 bases and 0 bases, with 8 bases remaining between them. Filled out from reference TRBV7-3 and TRBJ2-6, the complete variable domain reads GAGVSQTPSNKVTEKGKYVELRCDPISGHTALYWYRQSLGQGPEFLIYFQGTGAADDSGLPNDRFFAVRPEGSVSTLKIQRTERGDSAVYLCASSQEASGANVLTFGAGSRLTVL.

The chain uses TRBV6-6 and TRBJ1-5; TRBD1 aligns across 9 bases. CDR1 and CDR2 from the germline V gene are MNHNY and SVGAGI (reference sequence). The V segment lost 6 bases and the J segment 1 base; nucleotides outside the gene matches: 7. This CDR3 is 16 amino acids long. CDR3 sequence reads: CASRTGTGKSNQPQHF. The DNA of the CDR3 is TGTGCCAGCAGAACCGGGACAGGGAAAAGCAATCAGCCCCAGCATTTT.

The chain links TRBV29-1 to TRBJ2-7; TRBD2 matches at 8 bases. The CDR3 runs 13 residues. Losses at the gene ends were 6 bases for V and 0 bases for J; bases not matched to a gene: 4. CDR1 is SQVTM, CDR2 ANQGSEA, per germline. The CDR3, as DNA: TGCAGCGTCCCGGGGGGGGGCTCCTACGAGCAGTACTTC. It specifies CSVPGGGSYEQYF.

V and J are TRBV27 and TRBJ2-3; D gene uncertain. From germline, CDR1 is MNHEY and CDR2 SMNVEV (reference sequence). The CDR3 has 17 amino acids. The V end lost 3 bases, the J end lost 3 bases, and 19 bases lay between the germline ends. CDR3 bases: TGTGCCAGCAGTTTTCAGCGCTCGAGTCATAGTACAGATACGCAGTATTTT. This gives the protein CASSFQRSSHSTDTQYF.

The CDR3 loop reads CASSRGTGETDTQYF. The DNA for the CDR3 is TGTGCCAGCAGCCGTGGGACGGGGGAGACAGATACGCAGTATTTT. The gene calls are TRBV7-7 and TRBJ2-3; D is possibly TRBD2 (6 bases). Trimming took 5 bases from V and 3 from J, leaving 15 bases between them. The CDR3 is 15 amino acids. Germline CDR1 SSHAT, CDR2 FNYEAQ (reference sequence).

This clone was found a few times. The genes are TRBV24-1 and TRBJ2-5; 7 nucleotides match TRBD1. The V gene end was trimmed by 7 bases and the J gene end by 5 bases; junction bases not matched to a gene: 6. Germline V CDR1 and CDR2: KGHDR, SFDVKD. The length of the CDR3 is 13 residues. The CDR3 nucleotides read TGTGCCACCAGGCAAACAGGGGAGGAGACCCAGTACTTC. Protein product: CATRQTGEETQYF.

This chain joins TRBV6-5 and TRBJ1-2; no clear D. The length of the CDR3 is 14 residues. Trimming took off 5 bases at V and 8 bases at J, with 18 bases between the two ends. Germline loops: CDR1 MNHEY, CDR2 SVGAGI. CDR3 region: CASSPHSEAVGYTF. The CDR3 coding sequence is TGTGCCAGCAGTCCCCATTCAGAGGCCGTGGGCTACACCTTC.

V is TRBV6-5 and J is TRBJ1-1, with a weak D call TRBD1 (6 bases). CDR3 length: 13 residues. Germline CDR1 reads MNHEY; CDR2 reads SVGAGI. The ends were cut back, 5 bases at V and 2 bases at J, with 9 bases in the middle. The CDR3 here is CASSRTVNTEAFF. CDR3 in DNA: TGTGCCAGCAGTCGGACAGTTAACACTGAAGCTTTCTTT.

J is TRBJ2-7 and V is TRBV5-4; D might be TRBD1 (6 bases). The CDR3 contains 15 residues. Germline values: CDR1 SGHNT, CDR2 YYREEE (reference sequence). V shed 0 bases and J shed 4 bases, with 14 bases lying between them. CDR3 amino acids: CASSLESRGIYEQYF. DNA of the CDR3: TGTGCCAGCAGCTTGGAGTCCAGGGGAATTTACGAGCAGTACTTC.

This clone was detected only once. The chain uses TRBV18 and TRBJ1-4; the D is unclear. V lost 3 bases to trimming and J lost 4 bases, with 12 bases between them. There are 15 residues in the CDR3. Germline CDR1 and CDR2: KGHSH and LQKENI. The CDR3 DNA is TGTGCCAGCTCACCGGAGTTCTTAAGTAATGAAAAACTGTTTTTT. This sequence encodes CASSPEFLSNEKLFF.

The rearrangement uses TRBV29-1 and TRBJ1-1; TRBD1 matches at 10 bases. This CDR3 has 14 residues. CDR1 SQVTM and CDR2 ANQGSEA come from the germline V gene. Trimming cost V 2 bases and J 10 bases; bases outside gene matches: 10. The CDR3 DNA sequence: TGCAGCGTTGAAAGGGGACAGGGGCCCTTTCCAGCTTTCTTT. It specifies CSVERGQGPFPAFF.

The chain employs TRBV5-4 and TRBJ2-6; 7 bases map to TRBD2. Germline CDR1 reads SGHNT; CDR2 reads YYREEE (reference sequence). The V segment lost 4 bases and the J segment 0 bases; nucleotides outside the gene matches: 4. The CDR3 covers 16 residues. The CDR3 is CASSPRGDSGANVLTF. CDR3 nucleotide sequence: TGTGCCAGCAGCCCTCGGGGGGACTCTGGGGCCAACGTCCTGACTTTC. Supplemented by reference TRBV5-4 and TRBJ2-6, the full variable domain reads ETGVTQSPTHLIKTRGQQVTLRCSSQSGHNTVSWYQQALGQGPQFIFQYYREEENGRGNFPPRFSGLQFPNYSSELNVNALELDDSALYLCASSPRGDSGANVLTFGAGSRLTVL.

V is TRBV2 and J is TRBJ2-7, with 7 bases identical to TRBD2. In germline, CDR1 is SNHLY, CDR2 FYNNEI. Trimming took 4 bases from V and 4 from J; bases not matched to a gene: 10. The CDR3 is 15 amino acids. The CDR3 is CASSARGGSGYEQYF. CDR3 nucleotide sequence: TGTGCCAGCAGTGCCAGAGGCGGGAGCGGTTACGAGCAGTACTTC.

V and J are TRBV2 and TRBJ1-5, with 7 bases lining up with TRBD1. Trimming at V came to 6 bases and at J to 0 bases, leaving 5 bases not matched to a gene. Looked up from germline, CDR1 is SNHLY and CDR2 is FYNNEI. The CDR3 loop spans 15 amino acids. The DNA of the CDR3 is TGTGCCAGCAGAGACAGGGCCTATAGCAATCAGCCCCAGCATTTT. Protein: CASRDRAYSNQPQHF. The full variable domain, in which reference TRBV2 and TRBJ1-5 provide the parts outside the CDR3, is EPEVTQTPSHQVTQMGQEVILRCVPISNHLYFYWYRQILGQKVEFLVSFYNNEISEKSEIFDDQFSVERPDGSNFTLKIRSTKLEDSAMYFCASRDRAYSNQPQHFGDGTRLSIL.

CDR3 region: CASSRGARGTYDKQYF. In DNA, the CDR3 is TGTGCCAGCAGCAGGGGCGCTAGGGGAACGTACGATAAGCAGTACTTC. The J gene is TRBJ2-7, the V gene TRBV7-6; possible D gene TRBD1, 5 bases. This CDR3 is built from 16 residues. The V gene's germline CDR1 is SGHVS and CDR2 FNYEAQ. V lost 5 bases and J 8 bases, leaving 25 bases between the germline ends. Supplemented by reference TRBV7-6 and TRBJ2-7, the full variable domain reads GAGVSQSPRYKVTKRGQDVALRCDPISGHVSLYWYRQALGQGPEFLTYFNYEAQQDKSGLPNDRFSAERPEGSISTLTIQRTEQRDSAMYRCASSRGARGTYDKQYFGPGTRLTVT.

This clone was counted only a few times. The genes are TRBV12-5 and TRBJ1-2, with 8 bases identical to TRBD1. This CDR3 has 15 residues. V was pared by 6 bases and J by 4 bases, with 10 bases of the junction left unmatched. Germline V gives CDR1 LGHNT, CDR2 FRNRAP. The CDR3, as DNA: TGTGCTAGTGGCAAAAGAGGACAGGGTAGCTATGGCTACACCTTC. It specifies CASGKRGQGSYGYTF.

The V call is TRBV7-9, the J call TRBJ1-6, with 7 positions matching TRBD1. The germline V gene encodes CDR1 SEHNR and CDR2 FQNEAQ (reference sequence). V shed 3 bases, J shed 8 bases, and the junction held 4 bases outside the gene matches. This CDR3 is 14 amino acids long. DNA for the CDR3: TGTGCCAGCAGCTTCACAGGGGAGGATTCACCCCTCCACTTT. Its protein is CASSFTGEDSPLHF. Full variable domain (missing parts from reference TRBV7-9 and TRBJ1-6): DTGVSQNPRHKITKRGQNVTFRCDPISEHNRLYWYRQTLGQGPEFLTYFQNEAQLEKSRLLSDRFSAERPKGSFSTLEIQRTEQGDSAMYLCASSFTGEDSPLHFGNGTRLTVT.

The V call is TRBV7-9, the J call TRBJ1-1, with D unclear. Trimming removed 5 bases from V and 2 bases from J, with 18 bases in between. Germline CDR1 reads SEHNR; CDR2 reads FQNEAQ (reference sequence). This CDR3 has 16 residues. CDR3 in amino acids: CASSAPGSQINTEAFF. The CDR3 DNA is TGTGCCAGCAGCGCACCTGGGAGTCAGATAAACACTGAAGCTTTCTTT.